Presented here are 20 T cell receptor beta chains from one specimen sequenced in a study of blood T cells in healthy people across ages. A second PCR, run for roughly 7 to 12 cycles, used a sample-barcoded 5' primer plus a J-beta primer mix. TCRdb recomputed calls from the 5' RACE reads with MiXCR, one row per CDR3 protein. The sample lists 550,000 to 650,000 distinct CDR3 sequences, roughly a quarter seen once, with 3% to 4.5% in the top ten. These data were also reused for a study on T cells of mothers and their children.

Sequenced input: blood. These receptor sequences come from a boy younger than 10 in good health.

The rearrangement joins TRBV7-9 to TRBJ2-2; D ambiguous. From germline, CDR1 is SEHNR and CDR2 FQNEAQ (reference sequence). The CDR3 length is 17 residues. The ends were cut back, 1 base at V and 2 bases at J, with 14 bases in the middle. The CDR3 nucleotides are TGTGCCAGCAGCTTAGGGAGAATGGATTACAACACCGGGGAGCTGTTTTTT. This sequence encodes CASSLGRMDYNTGELFF. The full variable domain, with the rest looked up from reference TRBV7-9 and TRBJ2-2, is DTGVSQNPRHKITKRGQNVTFRCDPISEHNRLYWYRQTLGQGPEFLTYFQNEAQLEKSRLLSDRFSAERPKGSFSTLEIQRTEQGDSAMYLCASSLGRMDYNTGELFFGEGSRLTVL.

The chain combines TRBV11-2 with TRBJ2-5; tentatively, D is TRBD2 (5 bases). Trimming took 5 bases from V and 0 from J, leaving 22 bases between them. The germline CDR1 and CDR2 sequences are SGHAT and FQNNGV. The CDR3 sequence is 18 residues long. The CDR3 sequence: CASSRGQDSNLYQETQYF. The CDR3 DNA reads as TGTGCCAGCAGCAGAGGTCAGGACTCGAACTTGTACCAAGAGACCCAGTACTTC.

The chain combines TRBV2 with TRBJ1-1; 7 positions match TRBD1. This CDR3 comprises 13 residues. Unmatched junction bases numbered 6, after V lost 7 bases and J lost 4 bases. Per germline, CDR1 SNHLY and CDR2 FYNNEI. The CDR3 spells CASIRQGFTEAFF. The CDR3, as DNA: TGTGCCAGCATTAGACAGGGCTTCACTGAAGCTTTCTTT.

The gene calls are TRBV5-4 and TRBJ2-5; 8 nucleotides match TRBD2. The CDR3 runs to 15 residues. Losses at the gene ends were 1 base for V and 1 base for J; bases not matched to a gene: 3. Germline loops: CDR1 SGHNT, CDR2 YYREEE (reference sequence). The CDR3 DNA follows: TGTGCCAGCAGCTTGTGGAGCGGGGGCCAAGAGACCCAGTACTTC. Protein sequence: CASSLWSGGQETQYF.

This rearrangement joins TRBV6-1 to TRBJ2-3; 8 bases fit TRBD1. The CDR3 totals 18 residues. Germline V gene lookup returns CDR1 MNHNS and CDR2 SASEGT. The V gene end was trimmed by 2 bases and the J gene end by 3 bases; junction bases not matched to a gene: 13. The CDR3 DNA sequence: TGTGCCAGCAGTGAACCCAAACGGACAGGGCCGAGGACAGATACGCAGTATTTT. Encoded protein: CASSEPKRTGPRTDTQYF.

This sequence joins TRBV27 and TRBJ1-1; tentative D call: TRBD1 (6 bases). CDR3 length: 11 residues. CDR1 and CDR2 (germline): MNHEY, SMNVEV (reference sequence). The V and J ends lost 9 bases and 7 bases respectively, with 12 bases between them. The CDR3, as DNA: TGTGCCAGTTCCACAGGGTTTGAAGCTTTCTTT. Translated, it gives CASSTGFEAFF.

This clonotype was observed at least ten times. J is TRBJ2-4 and V is TRBV7-2; TRBD1 agrees at 8 bases. This CDR3 contains 14 residues. Germline V gives CDR1 SGHTA, CDR2 FQGNSA. The J segment lost 4 bases and the V segment lost 5 bases, leaving 4 bases of the junction unmatched. The CDR3 here is CASSPRTGKNIQYF. As DNA, the CDR3 is TGTGCCAGCAGCCCCCGGACAGGGAAAAACATTCAGTACTTC.

This chain uses TRBV20-1 with TRBJ2-1; maybe TRBD1 (6 bases). The V end lost 8 bases, the J end lost 3 bases, and 17 bases lay between the germline ends. The CDR3 runs to 14 residues. Germline V gene lookup returns CDR1 DFQATT and CDR2 SNEGSKA (reference sequence). The CDR3 DNA reads as TGCAGTATAGGGGGTGGGAGCCTCTACAATGAGCAGTTCTTC. Translation: CSIGGGSLYNEQFF.

This clonotype was seen a handful of times. The rearrangement joins TRBV5-1 to TRBJ1-4; D call uncertain. Germline assignment: CDR1 SGHRS and CDR2 YFSETQ. V was pared by 4 bases and J by 8 bases, with 9 bases between. The CDR3 is made up of 12 amino acids. The CDR3 region has the DNA TGCGCCAGCAGCAGGGAGGACGAAAAACTGTTTTTT. Protein sequence: CASSREDEKLFF.

This clonotype was observed a handful of times. The genes are TRBV20-1 and TRBJ1-1; D ambiguous. Trimming shortened V by 2 bases and J by 4 bases, and 11 bases separated the two germline ends. Germline V gene lookup returns CDR1 DFQATT and CDR2 SNEGSKA (reference sequence). This CDR3 has 13 residues. DNA for the CDR3: TGCAGTGCTAGACTTTCTTTGGGCACTGAAGCTTTCTTT. It is translated as CSARLSLGTEAFF.

This chain connects TRBV6-6 to TRBJ2-4, with D possibly TRBD2 on 5 matching bases. Germline CDR1 reads MNHNY; CDR2 reads SVGAGI (reference sequence). Deletions cut 7 bases from V and 4 bases from J, with 11 bases between. The CDR3 consists of 13 residues. The CDR3 spells CASTDPGKNIQYF. The CDR3 DNA reads as TGTGCCAGCACCGACCCGGGGAAAAACATTCAGTACTTC.

This clonotype was recorded a few times. The chain uses TRBV5-4 and TRBJ1-4; TRBD1 aligns across 7 bases. The germline V gene encodes CDR1 SGHNT and CDR2 YYREEE (reference sequence). Trimming took 7 bases from V and 4 from J; bases not matched to a gene: 13. The CDR3 is made up of 16 amino acids. The CDR3, as DNA: TGTGCCAGCGGCGGCACCTACAGGGGCGGTAATGAAAAACTGTTTTTT. Its protein is CASGGTYRGGNEKLFF. Variable domain in full (rest from reference TRBV5-4 and TRBJ1-4): ETGVTQSPTHLIKTRGQQVTLRCSSQSGHNTVSWYQQALGQGPQFIFQYYREEENGRGNFPPRFSGLQFPNYSSELNVNALELDDSALYLCASGGTYRGGNEKLFFGSGTQLSVL.

The rearrangement links TRBV18 to TRBJ1-6, with D possibly TRBD1 on 5 matching bases. Germline CDR1 KGHSH, CDR2 LQKENI. The CDR3 runs to 17 residues. V lost 2 bases to trimming and J lost 10 bases, with 21 bases between them. CDR3 coding DNA: TGTGCCAGCTCACCAACGACCTTCGCTGGGGGGTTGTCACCCCTCCACTTT. As protein: CASSPTTFAGGLSPLHF.

This clonotype was counted once. The rearrangement joins TRBV6-4 to TRBJ2-5; TRBD2 aligns across 9 bases. The end of the DNA is better explained by TRBJ2-7, so the J call may be wrong. CDR3 length equals 15 residues. The germline V gene encodes CDR1 MRHNA and CDR2 SNTAGT. CDR3 protein: CASRTRGLAGDEQYF. CDR3 DNA sequence: TGTGCCAGCAGGACCCGAGGGTTAGCGGGAGACGAGCAGTACTTC.

This clonotype was counted only a few times. The rearrangement uses TRBV27 and TRBJ1-5, with TRBD1 matching over 8 bases. The V gene end was trimmed by 7 bases and the J gene end by 4 bases; junction bases not matched to a gene: 15. CDR1 and CDR2 (germline): MNHEY, SMNVEV (reference sequence). There are 17 residues in the CDR3. This chain's CDR3 is CASKPGARQGMNQPQHF. The CDR3 DNA reads TGTGCCAGCAAACCCGGGGCCCGACAGGGGATGAATCAGCCCCAGCATTTT.

This clonotype occurred once. The CDR3 DNA reads as TGTGCCAGCAGTTTAGCGGCGGCAGATACGCAGTATTTT. Amino acids: CASSLAAADTQYF. The rearrangement joins TRBV12-3 or TRBV12-4 to TRBJ2-3; the D is unclear. Trimming left V 0 bases short and J 4 bases short, with 5 bases between. This CDR3 spans 13 amino acids.

The sample holds one count of this clonotype. The chain joins TRBV6-5 to TRBJ2-7, with 10 bases that match TRBD2. The J segment lost 3 bases and the V segment lost 0 bases, leaving 2 bases of the junction unmatched. CDR1 and CDR2 from the germline V gene are MNHEY and SVGAGI. The CDR3 is 15 amino acids. The CDR3 here is CASSYSPSGSYEQYF. The DNA for the CDR3 is TGTGCCAGCAGTTACTCCCCTAGCGGGAGCTACGAGCAGTACTTC.

This clonotype was detected a few times. The chain combines TRBV5-1 with TRBJ2-5; the D is unclear. The CDR3 is 13 residues long. Germline V gives CDR1 SGHRS, CDR2 YFSETQ. V was pared by 0 bases and J by 4 bases, with 7 bases between. CDR3 nucleotides: TGCGCCAGCAGCTTGGGTAGTTTAGAGACCCAGTACTTC. It is translated as CASSLGSLETQYF.

The chain uses TRBV18 and TRBJ2-5; maybe TRBD2 (6 bases). The DNA matches TRBJ2-1 better at its end, which makes the J call doubtful. The CDR3 spans 14 residues. Germline V gene data show CDR1 as KGHSH and CDR2 as LQKENI. This chain's CDR3 is CASSGGTRLNEQFF. CDR3 nucleotide sequence: TGTGCCAGCTCAGGCGGGACGCGGCTCAATGAGCAGTTCTTC.

There are a few counts of this clonotype. The chain combines TRBV20-1 with TRBJ1-4; D is ambiguous. CDR1 and CDR2 from the germline V gene are DFQATT and SNEGSKA (reference sequence). The CDR3 covers 13 residues. The germline V and J ends were trimmed by 1 base and 6 bases, with 9 bases remaining between them. CDR3 region: CSARGLSHEKLFF. The CDR3 DNA sequence: TGCAGTGCTAGAGGACTCAGTCATGAAAAACTGTTTTTT.